Only one count was recorded for the clone carrying this T cell receptor beta chain. Its specificity is not known. This entry comes from a study of shared clonotypes between healthy human individuals. Whole-study findings and limits: The authors sampled blood alone, and tissue repertoires likely differ.

TCRdb's table, derived via immunoSEQ multiplex PCR, lists solely in-frame clones and lacks some. Found here are approximately 1,000,000 clones, around 82% of them singletons; the top ten hold under 0.6%. Germline lookup yields CDR1 MNHNY and CDR2 SVGAGI (reference sequence). There are 12 residues in the CDR3. Trimming took 5 bases from V and 9 from J, leaving 13 bases between them. From CD4+ cells came CD45RA+ naive and CD45RA-negative memory subsets. This chain joins TRBV6-6 and TRBJ1-2; D unresolved. This receptor was taken from a man between 18 and 29 years old in good health. Some clones in this sample may be carry-over from other donors' samples. Sequenced material: memory CD4+ T cells from PBMCs. Subset meaning: CD45RA-negative fraction. The CDR3 DNA is TGTGCCAGCAGTCCCCCGGATCTGCGCTACACCTTC. It codes for CASSPPDLRYTF.